This TCR beta chain comes out of a study of blood T cell repertoires in COVID-19. Sequencing was performed with immunoSEQ multiplex PCR; in TCRdb, only in-frame clones are kept and a portion is missing. The top ten hold 2.7% of the sample, which has 150,000 to 200,000 clones, approximately 86% seen once. The germline V gene encodes CDR1 SGHNT and CDR2 YYREEE (reference sequence). The CDR3 length is 11 residues. Trimming stripped 1 base from V and 10 bases from J, with 6 bases between. The source material was peripheral blood. This TCR came from a man in his forties with active or convalescent COVID-19. V and J are TRBV5-4 and TRBJ2-1; a possible D gene is TRBD2 (5 bases). The CDR3 loop reads CASSLTGEQFF. Written as DNA, the CDR3 is TGTGCCAGCAGCTTGACGGGAGAGCAGTTCTTC.